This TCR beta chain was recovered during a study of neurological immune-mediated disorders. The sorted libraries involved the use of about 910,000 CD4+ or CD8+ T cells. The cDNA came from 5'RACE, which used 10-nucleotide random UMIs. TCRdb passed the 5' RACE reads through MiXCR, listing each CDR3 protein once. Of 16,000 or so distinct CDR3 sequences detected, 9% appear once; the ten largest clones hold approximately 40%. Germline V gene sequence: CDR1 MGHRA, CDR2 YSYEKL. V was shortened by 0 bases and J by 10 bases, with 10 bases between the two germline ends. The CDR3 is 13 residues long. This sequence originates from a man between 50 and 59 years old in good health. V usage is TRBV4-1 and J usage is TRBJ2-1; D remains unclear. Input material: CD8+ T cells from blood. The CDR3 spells CASSQDSFWEQFF. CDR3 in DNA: TGCGCCAGCAGCCAAGATAGCTTCTGGGAGCAGTTCTTC.